This is a list of T cell receptor beta chains from one sample in a study of cytomegalovirus exposure and HLA in healthy donors. The protocol was immunoSEQ multiplex PCR, while the TCRdb copy is restricted to in-frame clones and leaves out a portion. The sample has under 400,000 clones; around 90% are singletons. Sequences were obtained from PBMCs. The origin of the receptors is a man aged 25 to 40 in good health and CMV-seronegative. Both conserved end residues are part of each CDR3. D genes are given only for firm matches.

j_call | d_call | cdr3_length | v_call | cdr3_aa
TRBJ2-2 | - | 16 | TRBV10-3 | CAISESGTGNTGELFF
TRBJ1-5 | - | 13 | TRBV10-2 | CASSPSGGQPQHF
TRBJ2-2 | TRBD1 | 15 | TRBV5-4 | CASSWDRKLTGELFF
TRBJ1-4 | - | 14 | TRBV6-1 | CASSEMGGNEKLFF
TRBJ1-2 | TRBD1 | 13 | TRBV6-6 | CASSGTGAYGYTF
TRBJ2-3 | TRBD2 | 15 | TRBV6-5 | CASSKGLASTDTQYF
TRBJ1-2 | TRBD1 | 11 | TRBV2 | CASTTGDGYTF
TRBJ2-2 | TRBD1 | 18 | TRBV7-6 | CASSLLLPGQANTGELFF
TRBJ1-1 | - | 15 | TRBV4-3 | CASSQDEGVDTEAFF
TRBJ2-3 | TRBD2 | 16 | TRBV11-2 | CASSDQLAGGLRTQYF
TRBJ1-2 | - | 15 | TRBV6-5 | CASARVGTTNYGYTF
TRBJ2-3 | TRBD2 | 14 | TRBV29-1 | CSVESGGSPDTQYF
TRBJ1-2 | - | 20 | TRBV2 | CASSENRPGVRGGANYGYTF
TRBJ2-7 | - | 15 | TRBV27 | CASSLRLAGTYEQYF
TRBJ1-1 | TRBD1 | 15 | TRBV6-5 | CASRAATGGVSEAFF
TRBJ1-1 | - | 14 | TRBV2 | CASTLTGMNTEAFF
TRBJ1-1 | - | 13 | TRBV11-2 | CASSLGENTEAFF
TRBJ2-2 | TRBD1 | 16 | TRBV27 | CASSWPKQGAGGELFF
TRBJ1-5 | - | 16 | TRBV5-5 | CASSLGQGWGNQPQHF
TRBJ2-2 | TRBD2 | 16 | TRBV27 | CASSSTSGGDTGELFF
TRBJ2-2 | TRBD2 | 15 | TRBV12-5 | CASGQEPGTNGELFF
TRBJ2-3 | - | 13 | TRBV29-1 | CSVAARSTDTQYF
TRBJ2-1 | - | 18 | TRBV9 | CASSVSHDPRDSYNEQFF
TRBJ1-5 | - | 16 | TRBV4-1 | CASGDFRTGSNQPQHF
TRBJ2-2 | TRBD2 | 18 | TRBV7-2 | CASSFSKSLAGRTGELFF
TRBJ2-1 | - | 12 | TRBV5-1 | CASSLGGNEQFF
TRBJ1-2 | - | 12 | TRBV7-9 | CASSLSRDGYTF
TRBJ1-2 | - | 12 | TRBV2 | CASGLSNYGYTF
TRBJ1-1 | TRBD1 | 16 | TRBV18 | CASSPLQGEDWTEAFF
TRBJ2-7 | TRBD1 | 14 | TRBV6-1 | CASSADRATYEQYF
TRBJ1-2 | - | 14 | TRBV19 | CASTRQLDRYGYTF
TRBJ2-3 | - | 15 | TRBV5-3 | CARKPPGVPVDTQYF
TRBJ1-5 | TRBD1 | 16 | TRBV6-1 | CASSEAEGQGDQPQHF
TRBJ2-7 | - | 15 | TRBV2 | CASSERTGVSYEQYF
TRBJ2-3 | TRBD2 | 15 | TRBV29-1 | CSVEAQRGVGDTQYF
TRBJ2-1 | TRBD1 | 16 | TRBV6-6 | CASSPTRTGGFNEQFF
TRBJ2-3 | - | 16 | TRBV5-1 | CASSLSDRQGTDTQYF
TRBJ1-6 | - | 13 | TRBV19 | CASSIQGESPLHF
TRBJ2-5 | TRBD2 | 15 | TRBV28 | CASSPRLPGGETQYF
TRBJ2-3 | TRBD2 | 18 | TRBV5-1 | CASSLSLAGPTSEDTQYF
TRBJ2-5 | - | 14 | TRBV11-2 | CASSLDRVQETQYF
TRBJ2-5 | TRBD2 | 16 | TRBV7-2 | CASSLAISGGQETQYF
TRBJ2-5 | - | 16 | TRBV27 | CASSSHITGPQETQYF
TRBJ2-6 | - | 15 | TRBV18 | CASSPSAGGANVLTF
TRBJ1-5 | - | 14 | TRBV5-5 | CASSLSGGDQPQHF
TRBJ1-1 | - | 16 | TRBV4-1 | CASSPELREVNTEAFF
TRBJ2-7 | - | 12 | TRBV19 | CASSTNTGEQYF
TRBJ1-1 | - | 14 | TRBV6-5 | CASRTLYPGLGAFF
TRBJ2-2 | - | 14 | TRBV6-5 | CASSGTPQAGELFF
TRBJ1-6 | - | 14 | TRBV11-2 | CASSHSGNNSPLHF
TRBJ2-5 | - | 12 | TRBV6-5 | CASSQTTTDKDF
TRBJ1-5 | - | 15 | TRBV5-1 | CASSFGGASNQPQHF